These 11 T cell receptor beta chains were sequenced from one sample in a study of blood T cell repertoires in COVID-19. Produced via immunoSEQ multiplex PCR; TCRdb's table is partial and in-frame only. The sample consists of 130,000 to 150,000 clones, approximately 85% of them appearing once. Material: peripheral blood. The source is a woman between 55 and 75 years old with COVID-19, enrolled during active disease.

Only one count was recorded for this clone. The V gene is TRBV6-5, the J gene TRBJ1-2; possibly TRBD1 for D (6 bases). V was clipped by 8 bases and J by 4 bases, with 17 bases between them. The CDR3 runs to 14 residues. Germline CDR1 MNHEY, CDR2 SVGAGI. The CDR3: CASQDRPLGYGYTF. The CDR3 DNA reads as TGTGCCAGCCAGGACAGACCCCTAGGCTATGGCTACACCTTC.

The DNA for the CDR3 is TGTGCCAGCAGCTGGGACAGGGGGTCCTACGAGCAGTACTTC. This sequence encodes CASSWDRGSYEQYF. The J gene is TRBJ2-7, the V gene TRBV7-8, with 11 nucleotides matching TRBD1. Losses at the gene ends were 4 bases for V and 1 base for J; bases not matched to a gene: 0. This CDR3 spans 14 amino acids. Germline-derived CDR1 and CDR2 are SGHVS and FQNEAQ.

This clone is a singleton in its sample. The V call is TRBV5-1, the J call TRBJ2-7, with TRBD1 matching 9 bases. Germline V gives CDR1 SGHRS, CDR2 YFSETQ. Trimming at V came to 4 bases and at J to 6 bases, leaving 8 bases not matched to a gene. The CDR3 runs to 14 residues. CDR3 nucleotide sequence: TGCGCCAGCAGCCCCGGGACAGGGTTAGCCGAGCAGTACTTC. This codes for CASSPGTGLAEQYF.

This chain links TRBV7-9 with TRBJ2-2, with 11 bases identical to TRBD2. Unmatched junction bases numbered 8, after V lost 1 base and J lost 7 bases. The CDR3 is 17 amino acids. The germline gives CDR1 SEHNR, CDR2 FQNEAQ (reference sequence). The CDR3 reads CASSLGVTSGNDGELFF. CDR3 nucleotides: TGTGCCAGCAGCTTAGGTGTGACTAGCGGGAATGACGGGGAGCTGTTTTTT.

In DNA form, the CDR3 reads TGTGCCACCAGCAGACCCTCAGGATCTAACACTGAAGCTTTCTTT. As protein: CATSRPSGSNTEAFF. V usage is TRBV15 and J usage is TRBJ1-1; D is unresolved. The CDR3 covers 15 residues. V gave up 2 bases and J gave up 2 bases, with 12 bases separating them. Germline CDR1 is LNHNV and CDR2 is YYDKDF (reference sequence).

This clone was picked up one time. The J gene is TRBJ1-2, the V gene TRBV25-1; perhaps TRBD1 as D (5 bases). V was shortened by 7 bases and J by 0 bases, with 21 bases between the two germline ends. The germline gives CDR1 MGHDK, CDR2 SYGVNS. The CDR3 loop spans 17 amino acids. The chain's CDR3 is CASTEVPYRPTNYGYTF. Written as DNA, the CDR3 is TGTGCCAGCACCGAAGTCCCCTACAGGCCTACTAACTATGGCTACACCTTC.

The chain joins TRBV6-6 to TRBJ2-3; 7 bases line up with TRBD2. After removal of 5 bases from V and 0 bases from J, the junction contained 11 bases not matched to a gene. From germline, CDR1 is MNHNY and CDR2 SVGAGI (reference sequence). This CDR3 contains 17 residues. CDR3: CASSPGSGVVSTDTQYF. As DNA, the CDR3 is TGTGCCAGCAGTCCGGGCAGCGGGGTGGTGAGCACAGATACGCAGTATTTT.

The chain employs TRBV4-3 and TRBJ1-6; 11 bases are shared with TRBD1. CDR1 LGHNA and CDR2 YSLEER come from the germline V gene. The CDR3 totals 15 residues. With V trimmed by 4 bases and J by 8 bases, 4 bases remained unmatched. This CDR3 is CASSRGQGAYSPLHF. The CDR3 nucleotides read TGCGCCAGCAGCCGCGGACAGGGGGCTTATTCACCCCTCCACTTT.

In nucleotides, the CDR3 is TGTGCCAGCAGCCAAGATCCGGGAGGAAACACCATATATTTT. Its translation: CASSQDPGGNTIYF. The chain uses TRBV3-1 (or the pseudogene TRBV3-2) and TRBJ1-3; D remains unclear. V lost 0 bases and J 4 bases, leaving 7 bases between the germline ends. The length of the CDR3 is 14 residues. The germline gives CDR1 LGHDT, CDR2 YNNKEL (reference sequence).

The V and J genes are TRBV21-1 and TRBJ1-1; the table's D gene call, TRBD1, was not cross checked with the DNA. TRBV21-1 is recorded as a pseudogene. This CDR3 has 13 amino acids. CDR3 amino acids: CASSMDKNTEAFF. DNA for the CDR3: TGTGCCAGCAGCATGGACAAGAACACTGAAGCTTTCTTT.

The CDR3 region is CANSGERGKGEQFF. DNA for the CDR3: TGTGCCAACTCTGGAGAGCGGGGGAAGGGTGAGCAGTTCTTC. V usage is TRBV10-3 and J usage is TRBJ2-1; 8 bases are shared with TRBD2. In germline, CDR1 is ENHRY, CDR2 SYGVKD. Losses at the gene ends were 10 bases for V and 9 bases for J; bases not matched to a gene: 14. This CDR3 spans 14 amino acids.